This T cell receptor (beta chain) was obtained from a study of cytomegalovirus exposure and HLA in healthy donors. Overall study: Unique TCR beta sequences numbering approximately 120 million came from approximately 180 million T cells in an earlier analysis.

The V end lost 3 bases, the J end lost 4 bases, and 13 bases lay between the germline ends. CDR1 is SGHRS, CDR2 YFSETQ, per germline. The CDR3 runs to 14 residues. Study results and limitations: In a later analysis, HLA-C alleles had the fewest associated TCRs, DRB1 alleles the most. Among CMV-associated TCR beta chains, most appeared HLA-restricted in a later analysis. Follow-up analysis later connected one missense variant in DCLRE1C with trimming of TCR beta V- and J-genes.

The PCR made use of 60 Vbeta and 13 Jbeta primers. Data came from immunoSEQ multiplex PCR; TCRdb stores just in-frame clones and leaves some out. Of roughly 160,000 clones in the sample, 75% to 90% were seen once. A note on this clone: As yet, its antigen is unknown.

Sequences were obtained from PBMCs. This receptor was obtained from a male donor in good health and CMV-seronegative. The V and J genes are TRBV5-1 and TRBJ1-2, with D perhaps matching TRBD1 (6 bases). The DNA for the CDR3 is TGCGCCAGCAGCTCCCAAGGGGGGGCCTATGGCTACACCTTC. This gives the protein CASSSQGGAYGYTF. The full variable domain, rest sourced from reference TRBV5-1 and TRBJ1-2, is KAGVTQTPRYLIKTRGQQVTLSCSPISGHRSVSWYQQTPGQGLQFLFEYFSETQRNKGNFPGRFSGRQFSNSRSEMNVSTLELGDSALYLCASSSQGGAYGYTFGSGTRLTVV.